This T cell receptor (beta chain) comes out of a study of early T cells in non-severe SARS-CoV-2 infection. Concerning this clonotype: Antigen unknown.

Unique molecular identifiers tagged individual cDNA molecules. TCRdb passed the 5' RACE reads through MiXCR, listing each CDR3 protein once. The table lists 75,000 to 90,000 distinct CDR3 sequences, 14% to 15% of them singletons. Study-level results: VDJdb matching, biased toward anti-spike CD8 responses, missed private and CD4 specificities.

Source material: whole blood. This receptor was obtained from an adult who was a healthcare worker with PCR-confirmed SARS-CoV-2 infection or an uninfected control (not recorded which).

CDR3 protein: CASSLATQLSTDTQYF. In DNA form, the CDR3 reads TGTGCCAGCAGCTTAGCAACCCAGCTGAGCACAGATACGCAGTATTTT. The rearrangement joins TRBV7-8 to TRBJ2-3; no reliable D call. Germline CDR1 SGHVS, CDR2 FQNEAQ. This CDR3 is built from 16 residues. Trimming removed 0 bases at V and 0 bases at J, with 10 bases between.